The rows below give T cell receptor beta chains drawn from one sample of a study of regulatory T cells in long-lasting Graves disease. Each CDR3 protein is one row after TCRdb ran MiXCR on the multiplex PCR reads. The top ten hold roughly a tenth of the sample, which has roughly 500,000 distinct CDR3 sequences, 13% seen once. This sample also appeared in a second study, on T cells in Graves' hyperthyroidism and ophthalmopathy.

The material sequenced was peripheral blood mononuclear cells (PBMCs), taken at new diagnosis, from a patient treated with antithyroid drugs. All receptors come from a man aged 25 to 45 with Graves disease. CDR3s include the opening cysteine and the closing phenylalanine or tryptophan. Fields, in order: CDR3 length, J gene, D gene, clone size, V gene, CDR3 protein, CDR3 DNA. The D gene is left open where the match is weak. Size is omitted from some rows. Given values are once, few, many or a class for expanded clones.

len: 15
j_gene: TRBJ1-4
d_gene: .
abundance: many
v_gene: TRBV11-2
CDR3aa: CASSLDLAARQKLFF
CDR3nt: TGTGCCAGCAGCTTAGATTTGGCGGCTCGGCAAAAACTGTTTTTT

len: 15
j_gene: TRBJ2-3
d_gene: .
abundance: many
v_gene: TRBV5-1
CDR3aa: CASSWTNTDTDTQYF
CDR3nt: TGCGCCAGCAGCTGGACAAACACAGACACAGATACGCAGTATTTT

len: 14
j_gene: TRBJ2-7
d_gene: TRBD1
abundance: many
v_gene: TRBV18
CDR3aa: CASSPGTGGYEQYF
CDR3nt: TGTGCCAGCTCACCCGGGACAGGGGGCTACGAGCAGTACTTC

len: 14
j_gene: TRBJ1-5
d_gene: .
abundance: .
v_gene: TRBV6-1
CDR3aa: CAAIGEGLKQPQHF
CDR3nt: TGTGCCGCTATAGGGGAGGGTCTAAAACAGCCCCAGCATTTT

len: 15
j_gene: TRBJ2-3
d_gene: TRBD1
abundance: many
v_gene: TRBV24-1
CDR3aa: CATSDLQGEGGTQYF
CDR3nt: TGTGCCACCAGTGATTTGCAGGGGGAAGGGGGTACGCAGTATTTT

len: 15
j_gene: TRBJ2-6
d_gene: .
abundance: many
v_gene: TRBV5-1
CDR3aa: CASRFEGSGANVLTF
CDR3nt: TGCGCCAGCAGGTTCGAGGGCTCTGGGGCCAACGTCCTGACTTTC

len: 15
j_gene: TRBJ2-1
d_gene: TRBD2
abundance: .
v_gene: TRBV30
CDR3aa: CAWIPGTSGYNEQFF
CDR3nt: TGTGCCTGGATTCCCGGGACTAGCGGTTACAATGAGCAGTTCTTC

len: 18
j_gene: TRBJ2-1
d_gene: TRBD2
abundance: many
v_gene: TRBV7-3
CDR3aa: CASSSRTSGDFSYNEQFF
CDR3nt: TGTGCCAGCAGCTCCCGGACTAGCGGGGACTTCTCCTACAATGAGCAGTTCTTC

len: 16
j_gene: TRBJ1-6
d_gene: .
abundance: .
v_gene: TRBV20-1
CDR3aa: CSARVAGSSYNSPLHF
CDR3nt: TGCAGTGCTAGAGTTGCAGGGAGCTCCTATAATTCACCCCTCCACTTT

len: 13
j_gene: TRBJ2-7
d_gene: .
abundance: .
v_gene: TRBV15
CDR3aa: CATSRAILVEQYF
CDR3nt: TGTGCCACCAGCAGGGCAATTTTGGTCGAGCAGTACTTC

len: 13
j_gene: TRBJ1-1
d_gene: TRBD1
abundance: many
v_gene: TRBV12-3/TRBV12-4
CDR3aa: CASSLGDRGDAFF
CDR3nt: TGTGCCAGCAGCCTGGGGGACAGGGGCGATGCTTTCTTT

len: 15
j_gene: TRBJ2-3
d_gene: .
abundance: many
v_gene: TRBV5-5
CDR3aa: CASSLSPKSTDTQYF
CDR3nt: TGTGCCAGCAGCTTGTCCCCCAAGTCCACAGATACGCAGTATTTT

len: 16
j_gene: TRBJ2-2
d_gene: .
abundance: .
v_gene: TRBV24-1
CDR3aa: CATSDLTGGDTGKLFF
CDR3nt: TGTGCCACCAGTGATTTGACGGGGGGCGACACCGGGAAGCTGTTTTTT

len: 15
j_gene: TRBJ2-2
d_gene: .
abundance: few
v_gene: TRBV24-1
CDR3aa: CATSDWDMGSGELFF
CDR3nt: TGTGCCACCAGTGATTGGGACATGGGCTCCGGGGAGCTGTTTTTT

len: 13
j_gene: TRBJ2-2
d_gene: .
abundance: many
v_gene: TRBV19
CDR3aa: CASHIKGPGKLFF
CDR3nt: TGTGCCAGCCATATAAAGGGCCCCGGGAAGCTGTTTTTT

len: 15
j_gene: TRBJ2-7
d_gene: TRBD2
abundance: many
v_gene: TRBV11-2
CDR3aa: CASSLTGTNGSEQYF
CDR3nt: TGTGCCAGCAGTTTAACCGGGACTAACGGGAGCGAGCAGTACTTC

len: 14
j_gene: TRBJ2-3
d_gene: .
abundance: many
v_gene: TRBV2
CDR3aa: CASSDKDPTDTQYF
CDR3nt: TGTGCCAGCAGTGATAAAGACCCCACAGATACGCAGTATTTT

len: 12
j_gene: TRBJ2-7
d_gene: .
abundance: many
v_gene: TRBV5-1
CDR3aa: CASKAGAYEQYF
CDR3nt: TGCGCCAGCAAGGCAGGGGCCTACGAGCAGTACTTC

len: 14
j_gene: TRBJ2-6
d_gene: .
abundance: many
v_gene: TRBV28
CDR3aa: CASSYSSGANVLTF
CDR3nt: TGTGCCAGCAGTTACAGCTCTGGGGCCAACGTCCTGACTTTC

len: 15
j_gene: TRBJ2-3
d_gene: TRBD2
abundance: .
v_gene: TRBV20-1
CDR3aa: CSARNYERESDTQYF
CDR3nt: TGCAGTGCTAGGAATTATGAGCGGGAGTCAGATACGCAGTATTTT

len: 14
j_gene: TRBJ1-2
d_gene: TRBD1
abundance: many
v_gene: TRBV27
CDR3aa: CASRGRTGNYGYTF
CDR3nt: TGTGCCAGCAGGGGACGGACAGGGAACTATGGCTACACCTTC

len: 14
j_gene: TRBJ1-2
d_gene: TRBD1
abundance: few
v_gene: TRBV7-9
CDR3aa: CASSLDRSNYGYTF
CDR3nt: TGTGCCAGCAGCTTGGACAGGTCTAACTATGGCTACACCTTC

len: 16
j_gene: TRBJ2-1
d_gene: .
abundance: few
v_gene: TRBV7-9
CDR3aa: CASSTNPVLSYNEQFF
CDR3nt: TGTGCCAGCAGCACAAATCCCGTTTTAAGCTACAATGAGCAGTTCTTC

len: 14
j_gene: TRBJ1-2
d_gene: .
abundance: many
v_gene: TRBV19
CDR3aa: CASRERGFNYGYTF
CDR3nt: TGTGCCAGTAGGGAAAGGGGATTTAACTATGGCTACACCTTC

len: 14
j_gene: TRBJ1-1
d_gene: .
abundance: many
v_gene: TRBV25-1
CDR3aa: CASSDYNQNTEAFF
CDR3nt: TGTGCCAGCAGTGACTACAACCAAAACACTGAAGCTTTCTTT

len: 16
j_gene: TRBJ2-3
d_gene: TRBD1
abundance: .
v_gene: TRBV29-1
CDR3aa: CSVVWDRVTSTDTQYF
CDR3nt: TGCAGCGTTGTCTGGGACAGGGTGACTAGCACAGATACGCAGTATTTT